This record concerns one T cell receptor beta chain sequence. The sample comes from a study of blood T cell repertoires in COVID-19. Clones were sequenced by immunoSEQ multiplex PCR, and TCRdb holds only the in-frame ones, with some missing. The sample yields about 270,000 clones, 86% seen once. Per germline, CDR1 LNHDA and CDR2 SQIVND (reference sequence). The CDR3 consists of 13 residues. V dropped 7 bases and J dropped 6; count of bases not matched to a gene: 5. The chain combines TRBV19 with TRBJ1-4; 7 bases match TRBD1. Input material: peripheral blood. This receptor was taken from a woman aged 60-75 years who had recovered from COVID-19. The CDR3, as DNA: TGTGCCAGTACCTTCGACAGGGATGAAAAACTGTTTTTT. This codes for CASTFDRDEKLFF.